These T cell receptor beta chains were read from a single sample in a study of blood T cell repertoires in COVID-19. Using immunoSEQ multiplex PCR, the repertoire was profiled, and TCRdb retains in-frame clones only, with some absent. The sample lists around 300,000 clones, nearly 90% occurring once. The sample consisted of PBMCs or T cells enriched from blood (not recorded which). Receptors originate from a woman between 55 and 75 years old who had recovered from COVID-19. Each CDR3 is given with its conserved first and last residue. Fields, in order: J gene, V gene, D gene, clone size, CDR3 protein, CDR3 DNA. A D gene is named only where the DNA matches it firmly. Size is omitted from some rows. Given values are once, few, many or a class for expanded clones.

J: TRBJ2-7
V: TRBV3-1/TRBV3-2
D: NA
size: NA
CDR3: CASSQGGLLYEQYF
DNA: TGTGCCAGCAGCCAGGGTGGACTCCTCTACGAGCAGTACTTC

J: TRBJ1-1
V: TRBV7-9
D: NA
size: NA
CDR3: CASSLVEAFF
DNA: TGTGCCAGCAGCTTGGTGGAGGCTTTCTTT

J: TRBJ2-5
V: TRBV6-8
D: NA
size: NA
CDR3: CASSSITGLGQETQYF
DNA: TGTGCCAGCAGTAGTATCACAGGTTTAGGACAAGAGACCCAGTACTTC

J: TRBJ1-2
V: TRBV18
D: NA
size: NA
CDR3: CASSPRNQGLVYGYTF
DNA: TGTGCCAGCTCACCACGCAATCAGGGTCTGGTCTATGGCTACACCTTC

J: TRBJ2-5
V: TRBV4-2
D: NA
size: NA
CDR3: CASSPEGARRGETQYF
DNA: TGTGCCAGCAGCCCAGAAGGGGCCCGACGTGGAGAGACCCAGTACTTC

J: TRBJ2-7
V: TRBV2
D: NA
size: NA
CDR3: CASSEYPGPAYEQYF
DNA: TGTGCCAGCAGTGAATATCCAGGCCCCGCCTACGAGCAGTACTTC

J: TRBJ2-7
V: TRBV9
D: NA
size: NA
CDR3: CASSVGGSSSDEQYF
DNA: TGTGCCAGCAGCGTAGGGGGATCATCTAGCGACGAGCAGTACTTC

J: TRBJ1-5
V: TRBV6-5
D: TRBD1
size: NA
CDR3: CASQDRGVNQPQHF
DNA: TGTGCCAGCCAGGACAGGGGGGTGAATCAGCCCCAGCATTTT

J: TRBJ2-7
V: TRBV2
D: NA
size: NA
CDR3: CASSERRPGWYF
DNA: TGTGCCAGCAGTGAACGCAGGCCGGGGTGGTACTTC

J: TRBJ1-6
V: TRBV2
D: NA
size: NA
CDR3: CACHRFSPLHF
DNA: TGTGCCTGTCACAGATTTTCACCCCTCCACTTT

J: TRBJ1-2
V: TRBV29-1
D: NA
size: NA
CDR3: CSVEYRTVYGYTF
DNA: TGCAGCGTTGAATACCGGACAGTCTATGGCTACACCTTC

J: TRBJ1-5
V: TRBV6-5
D: TRBD1
size: NA
CDR3: CASRLDRGDQPQHF
DNA: TGTGCCAGCAGACTCGACAGGGGAGATCAGCCCCAGCATTTT

J: TRBJ2-7
V: TRBV7-9
D: NA
size: few
CDR3: CASSSQGYEQYF
DNA: TGTGCCAGCAGCTCCCAGGGGTACGAGCAGTACTTC

J: TRBJ1-1
V: TRBV10-1
D: NA
size: many
CDR3: CANPEFTGFPEAFF
DNA: TGCGCCAACCCCGAATTTACAGGGTTTCCTGAAGCTTTCTTT

J: TRBJ2-5
V: TRBV5-1
D: NA
size: NA
CDR3: CASSLTQGGFGETQYF
DNA: TGCGCCAGCAGCTTGACACAGGGAGGGTTTGGAGAGACCCAGTACTTC

J: TRBJ1-2
V: TRBV25-1
D: NA
size: NA
CDR3: CASSDQGVGGYTF
DNA: TGTGCCAGCAGTGATCAAGGGGTTGGTGGCTACACCTTC

J: TRBJ1-5
V: TRBV16
D: NA
size: NA
CDR3: CASSQFARGNQPQHF
DNA: TGTGCCAGCAGCCAATTCGCCAGGGGAAATCAGCCCCAGCATTTT

J: TRBJ2-3
V: TRBV10-1
D: TRBD2
size: NA
CDR3: CASSELAGGNQYF
DNA: TGCGCCAGCAGTGAGTTAGCGGGAGGAAATCAGTATTTT

J: TRBJ2-3
V: TRBV5-1
D: TRBD2
size: NA
CDR3: CASSRSGLAGGPRTDTQYF
DNA: TGCGCCAGCAGTCGTAGCGGACTAGCGGGAGGGCCTCGGACAGATACGCAGTATTTT

J: TRBJ1-5
V: TRBV6-5
D: TRBD1
size: NA
CDR3: CASSYSYRGNQPQHF
DNA: TGTGCCAGCAGTTACTCATACAGGGGAAATCAGCCCCAGCATTTT

J: TRBJ1-1
V: TRBV14
D: TRBD1
size: NA
CDR3: CASSQDRGRTEAFF
DNA: TGTGCCAGCAGCCAAGACAGGGGGCGAACTGAAGCTTTCTTT

J: TRBJ1-4
V: TRBV5-5
D: NA
size: NA
CDR3: CASRRIVATNEKLFF
DNA: TGTGCCAGCAGACGCATAGTTGCAACTAATGAAAAACTGTTTTTT

J: TRBJ2-5
V: TRBV24-1
D: NA
size: NA
CDR3: CATSDFRETQYF
DNA: TGTGCCACCAGTGATTTCCGAGAGACCCAGTACTTC

J: TRBJ2-1
V: TRBV7-9
D: TRBD2
size: NA
CDR3: CASSLYTSGYNEQFF
DNA: TGTGCCAGCAGCTTATACACTAGCGGCTACAATGAGCAGTTCTTC

J: TRBJ2-3
V: TRBV4-2
D: TRBD1
size: NA
CDR3: CASSQGQGSTDTQYF
DNA: TGTGCCAGCAGCCAAGGACAGGGAAGCACAGATACGCAGTATTTT

J: TRBJ1-4
V: TRBV27
D: NA
size: NA
CDR3: CASSFNRAGELFF
DNA: TGTGCCAGCAGTTTCAACAGGGCTGGGGAACTGTTTTTT